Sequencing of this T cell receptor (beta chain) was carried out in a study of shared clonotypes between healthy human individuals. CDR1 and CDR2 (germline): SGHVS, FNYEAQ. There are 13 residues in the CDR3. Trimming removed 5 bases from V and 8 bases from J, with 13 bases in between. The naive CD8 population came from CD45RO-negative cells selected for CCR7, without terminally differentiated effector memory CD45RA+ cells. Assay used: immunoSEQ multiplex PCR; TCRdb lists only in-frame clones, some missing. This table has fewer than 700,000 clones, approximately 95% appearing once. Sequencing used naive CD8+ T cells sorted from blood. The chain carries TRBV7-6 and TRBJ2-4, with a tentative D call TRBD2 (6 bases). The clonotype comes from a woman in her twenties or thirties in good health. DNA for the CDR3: TGTGCCAGCAGCCCCGGGAGTGCGGACATTCAGTACTTC. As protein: CASSPGSADIQYF.